These 32 T cell receptor beta chains share one sample of origin, sequenced in a study of spatial heterogeneity in lung cancer. Time point described: sample taken at primary tumor resection. The input material, whole RNA from tumor, nontumor lung or frozen PBMC, was sequenced unsorted. TCRdb re-analysed the 5' RACE reads in MiXCR, keeping a single row per CDR3 protein. Of 90,000 to 95,000 distinct CDR3 sequences in the sample, about an eighth were seen once. Source: PBMCs, taken at surgery. These receptors were obtained from a male donor with early-stage non-small cell lung cancer.

The chain has TRBV9 and TRBJ2-1; perhaps D is TRBD1 or TRBD2 (6 bases each). V was pared by 4 bases and J by 5 bases, with 16 bases between. The CDR3 runs 15 residues. Germline V lookup: CDR1 SGDLS, CDR2 YYNGEE. CDR3 amino acids: CASSREGGLHNEQFF. The CDR3 nucleotides read TGTGCCAGCAGCAGAGAGGGGGGACTCCACAATGAGCAGTTCTTC.

This clonotype was counted only a few times. This sequence joins TRBV7-3 and TRBJ2-3; the D gene is possibly TRBD2 (5 bases). With 5 bases removed from V and 3 bases from J, the gap between germline ends came to 15 bases. The CDR3 sequence is 15 residues long. CDR1 and CDR2 (germline): SGHTA, FQGTGA. CDR3 loop: CASSPPRGETDTQYF. CDR3 nucleotides: TGTGCCAGCAGCCCCCCACGGGGTGAGACAGATACGCAGTATTTT.

Ten or more counts support this clonotype. The rearrangement uses TRBV5-8 and TRBJ2-5; D remains ambiguous. This CDR3 region has 14 residues. V lost 2 bases and J lost 0, with 8 bases in between. Germline-derived CDR1 and CDR2 are SGHTS and YDEGEE. CDR3 sequence reads: CASSFRSNQETQYF. Here the CDR3 DNA reads TGTGCCAGCAGCTTCCGATCCAACCAAGAGACCCAGTACTTC.

The chain uses TRBV20-1 and TRBJ2-7, with D hard to call. CDR1 and CDR2 from the germline V gene are DFQATT and SNEGSKA (reference sequence). V gave up 7 bases and J gave up 4 bases, with 14 bases separating them. The CDR3 runs to 12 residues. CDR3 region: CSVPDPRYEQYF. CDR3 coding DNA: TGCAGTGTACCGGACCCCCGGTACGAGCAGTACTTC.

This clonotype appeared many times. V usage is TRBV18 and J usage is TRBJ2-2; D unresolved. The CDR3 has 16 residues. Trimming removed 0 bases from V and 0 bases from J, with 8 bases in between. In germline, CDR1 is KGHSH, CDR2 LQKENI. CDR3 region: CASSPPDRPNTGELFF. The CDR3 nucleotides read TGTGCCAGCTCACCACCGGACCGGCCGAACACCGGGGAGCTGTTTTTT.

The V call is TRBV30, the J call TRBJ2-1, with D possibly being TRBD2 (7 bases). Trimming stripped 5 bases from V and 7 bases from J, with 15 bases between. Germline CDR1 is GTSNPN and CDR2 is SVGIG (reference sequence). The CDR3 length is 13 residues. DNA for the CDR3: TGTGCCTGGCGGGGGGCGTGGGGGAATGAGCAGTTCTTC. Translated: CAWRGAWGNEQFF.

J is TRBJ1-1 and V is TRBV7-3, with 7 bases identical to TRBD1. The CDR3 covers 15 residues. V was clipped by 4 bases and J by 5 bases; unmatched bases: 10. The germline V gene has CDR1 SGHTA and CDR2 FQGTGA. CDR3 bases: TGTGCCAGCAGCTCGGGGAGACAGGGAGTGACTGAAGCTTTCTTT. The encoded protein is CASSSGRQGVTEAFF.

A few counts support this clonotype. The rearrangement joins TRBV9 to TRBJ2-6; perhaps TRBD1 as D (5 bases). The V gene lost 3 bases and the J gene lost 4 bases, with 11 bases spanning the gap. Germline assignment: CDR1 SGDLS and CDR2 YYNGEE. This CDR3 has 15 residues. The CDR3 DNA is TGTGCCAGCAGCGCCCAGGGATCCGGGGCCAACGTCCTGACTTTC. Its protein product is CASSAQGSGANVLTF. The full variable domain, in which reference TRBV9 and TRBJ2-6 provide the parts outside the CDR3, is DSGVTQTPKHLITATGQRVTLRCSPRSGDLSVYWYQQSLDQGLQFLIQYYNGEERAKGNILERFSAQQFPDLHSELNLSSLELGDSALYFCASSAQGSGANVLTFGAGSRLTVL.

This clonotype was seen only a few times. This chain links TRBV7-2 with TRBJ2-2; 7 nucleotides line up with TRBD2. CDR1 and CDR2 (germline): SGHTA, FQGNSA. The CDR3 covers 16 residues. Unmatched junction bases numbered 5, after V lost 2 bases and J lost 2 bases. The chain's CDR3 is CASSLSGAANTGELFF. In DNA, the CDR3 is TGTGCCAGCAGCTTAAGCGGGGCAGCTAACACCGGGGAGCTGTTTTTT.

This clonotype was picked up a small number of times. The chain carries TRBV28 and TRBJ2-2; D possibly corresponds to TRBD2 (5 bases). This CDR3 is built from 15 residues. Between the trimmed V and J ends, which lost 1 base and 5 bases, there was a span of 11 bases. Germline-derived CDR1 and CDR2 are MDHEN and SYDVKM. CDR3 nucleotides: TGTGCCAGCAGTTTATTTCTCGGGGTAACCGGGGAGCTGTTTTTT. It specifies CASSLFLGVTGELFF.

The V call is TRBV5-4, the J call TRBJ1-1; D gene uncertain. The V gene's germline CDR1 is SGHNT and CDR2 YYREEE (reference sequence). V lost 0 bases to trimming and J lost 2 bases, with 11 bases between them. There are 15 residues in the CDR3. The DNA of the CDR3 is TGTGCCAGCAGCTTGGGAGGATTTAGAAACACTGAAGCTTTCTTT. Translation gives CASSLGGFRNTEAFF.

This clonotype was seen many times. The rearrangement joins TRBV27 to TRBJ1-2; 7 bases match TRBD1. J lost 5 bases, V lost 4 bases, and 7 bases had no gene match. This CDR3 comprises 14 residues. From germline, CDR1 is MNHEY and CDR2 SMNVEV (reference sequence). DNA of the CDR3: TGTGCCAGCAGTTCCACCCTGACAGGGTATGGCTACACCTTC. This translates into CASSSTLTGYGYTF.

This clonotype was counted at least ten times. The V and J genes are TRBV14 and TRBJ2-5, with D tentatively TRBD2 (5 bases). Trimming removed 1 base from V and 5 bases from J, with 20 bases in between. CDR1 SGHDN and CDR2 FVKESK come from the germline V gene. This CDR3 spans 17 amino acids. CDR3 sequence (DNA): TGTGCCAGCAGCCAAGGGAATCGGGGTCTCAAAGGGGAGACCCAGTACTTC. It specifies CASSQGNRGLKGETQYF.

This clonotype was recorded at least ten times. The V call is TRBV5-1, the J call TRBJ1-6; 7 bases fit TRBD1. CDR3 size: 15 residues. The germline V gene encodes CDR1 SGHRS and CDR2 YFSETQ. The V gene end was trimmed by 4 bases and the J gene end by 9 bases; junction bases not matched to a gene: 10. The CDR3 spells CASSPDRAELSPLHF. The DNA of the CDR3 is TGCGCCAGCAGCCCCGACAGGGCGGAACTTTCACCCCTCCACTTT.

This clonotype has a handful of counts. The V and J genes are TRBV2 and TRBJ2-4; 7 bases agree with TRBD1. Germline loops: CDR1 SNHLY, CDR2 FYNNEI. The CDR3 loop spans 13 amino acids. Trimming removed 9 bases from V and 5 bases from J; junction bases left unmatched: 7. CDR3 sequence: CARRQGGENIQYF. In DNA, the CDR3 is TGTGCCAGAAGACAGGGCGGTGAAAACATTCAGTACTTC.

This chain connects TRBV19 to TRBJ1-6; 9 nucleotides align to TRBD1. Germline CDR1 LNHDA, CDR2 SQIVND (reference sequence). The CDR3 loop spans 18 amino acids. V was clipped by 8 bases and J by 9 bases; unmatched bases: 20. The CDR3 sequence is CASHSWFHTGQGVSPLHF. Written as DNA, the CDR3 is TGTGCCAGTCATAGTTGGTTCCACACGGGACAGGGAGTTTCACCCCTCCACTTT. Full variable domain (missing parts from reference TRBV19 and TRBJ1-6): DGGITQSPKYLFRKEGQNVTLSCEQNLNHDAMYWYRQDPGQGLRLIYYSQIVNDFQKGDIAEGYSVSREKKESFPLTVTSAQKNPTAFYLCASHSWFHTGQGVSPLHFGNGTRLTVT.

The rearrangement links TRBV10-3 to TRBJ2-5, with D perhaps matching TRBD1 (5 bases). The V end was cut by 6 bases, the J end by 4 bases, with 15 bases between. The CDR3 has 14 amino acids. The germline V gene encodes CDR1 ENHRY and CDR2 SYGVKD. This CDR3 reads CAISSDTPGETQYF. CDR3 DNA sequence: TGTGCCATCAGCTCGGACACCCCGGGAGAGACCCAGTACTTC.

This clonotype was seen once. A single base separates this from a much larger clone, so it may be a read error. The chain couples TRBV6-2 or TRBV6-3 to TRBJ2-3; D unresolved. Per germline, CDR1 MNHEY and CDR2 SVGEGT. The CDR3 length is 12 residues. The CDR3 DNA reads TGTGCCAGCAGTTACTCAGCTGGTACGCGGTATTTT. Protein sequence: CASSYSAGTRYF.

J is TRBJ2-2 and V is TRBV20-1; D is perhaps TRBD2 (7 bases). The V gene's germline CDR1 is DFQATT and CDR2 SNEGSKA (reference sequence). V shed 6 bases and J shed 9 bases, with 14 bases lying between them. The CDR3 loop spans 12 amino acids. For the CDR3, the DNA is TGCAGTGCGGGGGGGGCGTACCGGGAGCTGTTTTTT. This encodes CSAGGAYRELFF.

This chain connects TRBV7-8 to TRBJ2-4, with D perhaps TRBD1 (5 bases). The V gene's germline CDR1 is SGHVS and CDR2 FQNEAQ. The CDR3 has 16 amino acids. V dropped 2 bases and J dropped 1 base, with 12 bases sitting between them. The CDR3 sequence is CASSLLAGYAKNIQYF. CDR3 DNA: TGTGCCAGCAGCTTATTGGCAGGGTATGCCAAAAACATTCAGTACTTC.

The rearrangement uses TRBV5-5 and TRBJ2-1; D is ambiguous. Germline V lookup: CDR1 SGHKS, CDR2 YYEKEE (reference sequence). The CDR3 totals 12 residues. V lost 2 bases and J 8 bases, leaving 8 bases between the germline ends. Here the CDR3 reads CASSFFVDEQFF. The CDR3 DNA sequence: TGTGCCAGCAGCTTTTTTGTGGATGAGCAGTTCTTC.

Notes on this clonotype: One end of the junction does not line up with germline, which may come from a read error. This chain connects TRBV18 to TRBJ2-7, with TRBD1 identical over 12 bases. CDR1 and CDR2 (germline): KGHSH, LQKENI. The CDR3 contains 16 residues. The CDR3 nucleotides read TGTGCCAGCCCACCACTGGGACAGGGGGCCACCTACGAGCAGTACTTC. Translated: CASPPLGQGATYEQYF.

The CDR3 region is CASRTGTGKAGELFF. CDR3 in DNA: TGTGCCAGCAGGACGGGGACAGGGAAGGCCGGGGAGCTGTTTTTT. V is TRBV12-3 or TRBV12-4 and J is TRBJ2-2, with 9 bases matching TRBD1. This CDR3 has 15 amino acids. V dropped 6 bases and J dropped 6; count of bases not matched to a gene: 8.

This clonotype has just a few counts. The J gene is TRBJ2-5, the V gene TRBV18, with 9 bases lining up with TRBD2. CDR3 length: 16 amino acids. The germline gives CDR1 KGHSH, CDR2 LQKENI. V gave up 3 bases and J gave up 1 base; unmatched junction bases: 6. The CDR3: CASSPLLAGTQETQYF. In DNA, the CDR3 is TGTGCCAGCTCACCTTTGCTAGCGGGGACCCAAGAGACCCAGTACTTC.

This clonotype was counted only a few times. This sequence joins TRBV12-3 or TRBV12-4 and TRBJ1-1, with D possibly TRBD1 on 6 matching bases. The CDR3 is 14 amino acids. Trimming left V 2 bases short and J 4 bases short, with 11 bases between. The DNA of the CDR3 is TGTGCCAGCAGTTTACGGGGGCCCAGCACTGAAGCTTTCTTT. Translation gives CASSLRGPSTEAFF.

This clonotype has more than one count but fewer than ten. The chain recombines TRBV7-3 with TRBJ2-5; D possibly uses TRBD1 or TRBD2 (5 bases each). The CDR3 has 13 residues. Trimming removed 5 bases from V and 0 bases from J, with 7 bases in between. Germline CDR1 reads SGHTA; CDR2 reads FQGTGA. CDR3 sequence reads: CASSRGDQETQYF. CDR3 DNA sequence: TGTGCCAGCAGCCGAGGGGACCAAGAGACCCAGTACTTC.

The CDR3 is CASSYPGDTEAFF. The CDR3 DNA follows: TGTGCCAGCAGTTATCCCGGGGACACTGAAGCTTTCTTT. V gene TRBV6-5 combines with J gene TRBJ1-1, with D unresolved. Germline CDR1 MNHEY, CDR2 SVGAGI. The CDR3 length is 13 residues. The ends were cut back, 3 bases at V and 3 bases at J, with 8 bases in the middle.

The sample holds many counts of this clonotype. The chain combines TRBV20-1 with TRBJ1-1; TRBD1 aligns across 10 bases. The germline CDR1 and CDR2 sequences are DFQATT and SNEGSKA (reference sequence). The CDR3 covers 13 residues. With 6 bases clipped from V and 7 bases from J, the junction kept 8 bases outside the gene matches. The CDR3 spells CSAPRGDRGEAFF. The CDR3 DNA reads TGCAGTGCCCCGCGGGGGGACAGGGGTGAAGCTTTCTTT.

This chain joins TRBV12-3 or TRBV12-4 and TRBJ2-7; 9 nucleotides agree with TRBD2. The CDR3 sequence is 16 residues long. The V and J ends lost 6 bases and 0 bases, in that order; junction bases with no gene match: 9. The CDR3 DNA is TGTGCCAGCAGCGAAAATAGCGGGAGTTACTCCTACGAGCAGTACTTC. Protein: CASSENSGSYSYEQYF.

Details on this clonotype: The junction departs from the called germline gene at one end, perhaps through a read error. J is TRBJ2-1 and V is TRBV7-2; D tentatively fits TRBD1 or TRBD2 (5 bases each). The CDR3 length is 16 residues. Germline CDR1 is SGHTA and CDR2 is FQGNSA. The CDR3 DNA is TGTGCCAGCAGCTTAAGGGGCGGAGGCTCCTTCAATGAGCAGTTCTTC. This encodes CASSLRGGGSFNEQFF. The full variable domain, with the rest looked up from reference TRBV7-2 and TRBJ2-1, is GAGVSQSPSNKVTEKGKDVELRCDPISGHTALYWYRQSLGQGLEFLIYFQGNSAPDKSGLPSDRFSAERTGGSVSTLTIQRTQQEDSAVYLCASSLRGGGSFNEQFFGPGTRLTVL.

This clonotype was observed a handful of times. V and J are TRBV7-2 and TRBJ1-1, with a weak D call TRBD1 (5 bases). Looked up from germline, CDR1 is SGHTA and CDR2 is FQGNSA. CDR3 size: 14 residues. The V end was cut by 4 bases, the J end by 1 base, with 10 bases between. The CDR3: CASSSGTRNTEAFF. The CDR3, as DNA: TGTGCCAGCAGCTCAGGGACGAGGAACACTGAAGCTTTCTTT.

This clonotype was observed many times. V gene TRBV10-3 combines with J gene TRBJ2-6; D is undetermined. The germline gives CDR1 ENHRY, CDR2 SYGVKD. Trimming took 4 bases from V and 3 from J, leaving 4 bases between them. This CDR3 is 13 amino acids long. DNA for the CDR3: TGTGCCATCAGTGTTGGTGGGGCCAACGTCCTGACTTTC. Protein product: CAISVGGANVLTF.